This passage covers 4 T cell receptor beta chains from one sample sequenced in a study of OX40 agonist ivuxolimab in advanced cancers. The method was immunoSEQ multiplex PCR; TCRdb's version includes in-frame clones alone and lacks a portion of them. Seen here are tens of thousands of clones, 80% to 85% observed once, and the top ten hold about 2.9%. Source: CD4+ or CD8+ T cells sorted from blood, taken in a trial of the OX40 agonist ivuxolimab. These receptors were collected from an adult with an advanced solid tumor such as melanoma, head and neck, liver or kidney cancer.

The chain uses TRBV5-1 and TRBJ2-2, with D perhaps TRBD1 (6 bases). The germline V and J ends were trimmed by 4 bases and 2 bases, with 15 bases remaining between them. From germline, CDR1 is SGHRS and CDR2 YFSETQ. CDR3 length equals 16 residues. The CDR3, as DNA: TGCGCCAGCAGCCCCGTAGGACAGTTTAACACCGGGGAGCTGTTTTTT. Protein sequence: CASSPVGQFNTGELFF.

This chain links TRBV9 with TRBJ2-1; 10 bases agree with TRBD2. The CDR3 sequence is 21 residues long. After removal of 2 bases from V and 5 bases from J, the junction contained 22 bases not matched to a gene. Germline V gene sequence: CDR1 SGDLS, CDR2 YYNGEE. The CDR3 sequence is CASSVTPGLGLSGGAHNEQFF. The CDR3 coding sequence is TGTGCCAGCAGCGTCACTCCGGGGCTCGGGCTAAGCGGGGGGGCCCACAATGAGCAGTTCTTC.

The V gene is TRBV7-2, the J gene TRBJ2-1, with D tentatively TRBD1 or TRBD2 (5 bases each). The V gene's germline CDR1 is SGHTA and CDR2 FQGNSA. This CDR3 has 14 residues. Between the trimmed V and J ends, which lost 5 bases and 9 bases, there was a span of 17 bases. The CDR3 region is CASSQRQGSGEQFF. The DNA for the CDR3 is TGTGCCAGCAGCCAGCGGCAGGGATCGGGTGAGCAGTTCTTC.

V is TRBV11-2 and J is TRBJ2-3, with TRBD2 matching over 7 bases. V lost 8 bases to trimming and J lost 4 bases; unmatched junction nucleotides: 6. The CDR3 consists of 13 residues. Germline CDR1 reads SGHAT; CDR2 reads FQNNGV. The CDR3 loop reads CASRGGNADTQYF. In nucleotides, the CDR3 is TGTGCCAGCCGGGGAGGGAACGCAGATACGCAGTATTTT.